Ten or more counts support the clone carrying this T cell receptor beta chain. Between the trimmed V and J ends, which lost 4 bases and 2 bases, there was a span of 15 bases. This CDR3 is 15 amino acids long. Those patients with uncontrolled infection, other autoimmune disease, pregnancy or lactation were excluded. Each diagnosis drew on symptoms, thyroxine, TRAb, thyroid ultrasound and orbital computed tomography findings. This sample holds PBMCs from under 11 ml fresh peripheral blood. RNA transcripts provided the source from which TCR beta CDR3 regions were amplified. HTBI primers drove first-round RT-PCR of the TCR CDR3. TCRdb recomputed calls from the multiplex PCR reads with MiXCR, one row per CDR3 protein. The data hold roughly 300,000 distinct CDR3 sequences, with 15% to 20% observed a single time. The data derive from a study of T cells in Graves' hyperthyroidism and ophthalmopathy.

The sample taken for sequencing was blood. The TCR comes from a woman aged 45-60 years with Graves' hyperthyroidism. This sequence joins TRBV12-3 or TRBV12-4 and TRBJ2-7, with D perhaps TRBD1 (6 bases). As DNA, the CDR3 is TGTGCCAGCAGTTCGTTTAGGGGGTTTCCCTACGAGCAGTACTTC. Protein: CASSSFRGFPYEQYF.